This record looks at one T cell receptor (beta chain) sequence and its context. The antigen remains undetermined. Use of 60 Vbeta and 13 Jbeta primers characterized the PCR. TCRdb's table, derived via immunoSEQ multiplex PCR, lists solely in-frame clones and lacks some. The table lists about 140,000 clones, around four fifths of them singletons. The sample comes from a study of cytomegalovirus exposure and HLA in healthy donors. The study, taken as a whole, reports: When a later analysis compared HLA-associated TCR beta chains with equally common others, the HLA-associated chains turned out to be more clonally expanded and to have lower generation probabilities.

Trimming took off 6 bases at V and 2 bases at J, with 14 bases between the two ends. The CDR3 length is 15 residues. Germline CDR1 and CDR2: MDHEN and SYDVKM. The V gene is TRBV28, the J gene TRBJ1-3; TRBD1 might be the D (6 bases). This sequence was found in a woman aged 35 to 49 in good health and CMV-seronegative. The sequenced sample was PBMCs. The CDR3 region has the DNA TGTGCCAGCAGGCCGGACAGATCCCCTGGAAACACCATATATTTT. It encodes CASRPDRSPGNTIYF.